This T cell receptor beta chain was observed in a study of shared clonotypes between healthy human individuals. Study-level background: The donor pool was made up of two women and a few men aged 18 to 49. Each donor had three CD4 naive, three CD4 memory, two CD8 naive and one CD8 memory plate.

Regarding this clone: The antigen is unknown.

The germline V gene has CDR1 MNHNS and CDR2 SASEGT. This CDR3 spans 15 amino acids. V shed 0 bases and J shed 5 bases, with 11 bases lying between them. Profiled with immunoSEQ multiplex PCR; TCRdb holds only in-frame clones, not every one. The table records hundreds of thousands of clones, around 97% of them present only once. Findings of the study overall: A handful of donors held 4.5% to 5% of naive CD4 clonotypes in common.

The specimen sequenced was naive CD4+ T cells sorted from blood. Subset given: CD45RA+ positively selected. The chain links TRBV6-1 to TRBJ1-5, with a possible D match to TRBD1 (6 bases). This sequence was found in a woman aged 30 to 39 in good health. CDR3 protein: CASSEADRLHQPQHF. CDR3 DNA sequence: TGTGCCAGCAGTGAAGCTGACAGGTTACATCAGCCCCAGCATTTT.